This TCR beta chain was recovered during a study of blood T cell repertoires in COVID-19. Study information: Both acute and convalescent COVID-19 samples were obtained from the United States, Italy and Spain.

This CDR3 region has 13 residues. Trimming shortened V by 0 bases and J by 11 bases, and 14 bases separated the two germline ends. Looked up from germline, CDR1 is SGDLS and CDR2 is YYNGEE. Per the original methods: Amplification of reference gene primers provided the estimated nucleated cell counts. Clones were sequenced by immunoSEQ multiplex PCR, and TCRdb holds only the in-frame ones, with some missing. That table furnishes V, J and clone size, whereas the DNA furnished D and trimming. This sample carries 150,000 or so clones, under 90% of them seen once, and the ten largest clones take roughly 19%.

The genes are TRBV9 and TRBJ1-1; D uncertain. This TCR was recovered from a woman older than 75 with acute or convalescent COVID-19. Material for sequencing was peripheral blood. CDR3 nucleotides: TGTGCCAGCAGCGTAGGGCCCTCCCGGAGGGCTTTCTTT. Translation: CASSVGPSRRAFF.